The clone carrying this T cell receptor beta chain was observed a few times. Its antigen is undetermined. The sample contains more than one DNA sequence encoding this CDR3. The PCR employed 60 Vbeta primers together with 13 Jbeta primers. Here immunoSEQ multiplex PCR was the method, and the copy in TCRdb shows in-frame clones only, minus some. The data contain around 200,000 clones, 75% to 85% of them singletons. The record originates from a study of cytomegalovirus exposure and HLA in healthy donors. Background on the study: Unique TCRs numbering some 77 million, obtained from HLA-typed donors, made up an early data release. General study points: Later, an analysis showed that TCR beta chains associated with HLA were more clonally expanded than others that were equally common.

The clonotype comes from a woman aged 60-70 years in good health and CMV-seropositive. The sequencing input was PBMCs.

CDR3 protein: CASSPPTGGNTGELFF. CDR3 bases: TGTGCCAGCTCACCACCTACAGGGGGGAACACCGGGGAGCTGTTTTTT. The chain couples TRBV18 to TRBJ2-2; 8 bases are a match to TRBD1. The germline V gene has CDR1 KGHSH and CDR2 LQKENI. After removal of 0 bases from V and 1 base from J, the junction contained 1 base not matched to a gene. The CDR3 loop spans 16 amino acids. The entire variable domain, with the rest obtained from reference TRBV18 and TRBJ2-2, is as follows: NAGVMQNPRHLVRRRGQEARLRCSPMKGHSHVYWYRQLPEEGLKFMVYLQKENIIDESGMPKERFSAEFPKEGPSILRIQQVVRGDSAAYFCASSPPTGGNTGELFFGEGSRLTVL.